The 6 T cell receptor beta chains below were found in one sample sequenced in a study of cytomegalovirus exposure and HLA in healthy donors (dated by TCRdb to about 2017). Receptors were amplified or captured by the immunoSEQ multiplex PCR assay. The multiplex PCR relied on a mix of 60 forward primers for TCR Vbeta segments and 13 reverse primers for TCR Jbeta segments. In TCRdb, the immuneACCESS table is reduced to in-frame sequences with V and J assigned. These tables do not hold every clone; where another copy was compared, an unresolved V gene accounts for under half, and the others remain unexplained. This sample is represented by more than 95,000 clones; roughly three quarters of them were singletons. The ten largest clones add up to roughly 1.8% of the sample. Source material: PBMCs. The receptor set was obtained from a woman aged 40 to 50 in good health and CMV-seronegative.

A remark on this clone: Because it lacks the conserved phenylalanine or tryptophan at the end, this CDR3 is likely a read error. The chain uses TRBV13 and TRBJ1-1, with 8 bases that match TRBD1. Germline V gives CDR1 PRHDT, CDR2 FYEKMQ (reference sequence). The V and J ends lost 5 bases and 5 bases, in that order; junction bases with no gene match: 10. The CDR3 contains 15 residues. CDR3 sequence reads: CASSTGQGVRTEAFL. The CDR3 DNA reads as TGTGCCAGCAGCACTGGACAGGGAGTCAGAACTGAAGCTTTCCTT.

V gene TRBV27 combines with J gene TRBJ2-5; D unclear. The DNA end lines up better with TRBJ2-7; the J call may be wrong. Germline CDR1 and CDR2: MNHEY and SMNVEV (reference sequence). This CDR3 is 14 amino acids long. CDR3 residues: CASSFRGGRGEQYF. The CDR3 DNA reads TGTGCCAGCAGTTTTCGCGGCGGTCGTGGCGAGCAGTACTTC.

This chain joins TRBV28 and TRBJ1-1, with 7 bases lining up with TRBD1. Per the germline V gene, CDR1 is MDHEN and CDR2 is SYDVKM. The length of the CDR3 is 15 residues. Trimming at V came to 5 bases and at J to 1 base, leaving 7 bases not matched to a gene. The CDR3 DNA is TGTGCCAGCAGTGAAACCGGGACAGCGAACACTGAAGCTTTCTTT. Amino acids: CASSETGTANTEAFF.

This chain uses TRBV4-1 with TRBJ2-1; 9 bases agree with TRBD2. The CDR3 totals 14 residues. The V gene's germline CDR1 is MGHRA and CDR2 YSYEKL. J lost 8 bases, V lost 6 bases, and 8 bases had no gene match. The CDR3 DNA is TGCGCCAGCAGGCAGCGGGAGGAAGTATATGAGCAGTTCTTC. Translating it yields CASRQREEVYEQFF.

This chain joins TRBV7-2 and TRBJ1-2; TRBD1 might be the D (5 bases). V lost 1 base to trimming and J lost 5 bases, with 11 bases between them. The CDR3 is 14 residues long. Germline V lookup: CDR1 SGHTA, CDR2 FQGNSA. The CDR3 sequence is CASSLDGRVYGYTF. The CDR3 nucleotides are TGTGCCAGCAGCTTAGATGGCAGGGTTTATGGCTACACCTTC.

The chain joins TRBV10-3 to TRBJ2-5; TRBD2 aligns across 7 bases. The ends lost 2 bases at V and 11 bases at J; junction bases unmatched: 8. The CDR3 extends over 13 amino acids. Germline V gene sequence: CDR1 ENHRY, CDR2 SYGVKD. The CDR3 here is CAISENTWGGQYF. The CDR3 DNA follows: TGTGCCATCAGTGAGAATACGTGGGGGGGGCAGTACTTC.